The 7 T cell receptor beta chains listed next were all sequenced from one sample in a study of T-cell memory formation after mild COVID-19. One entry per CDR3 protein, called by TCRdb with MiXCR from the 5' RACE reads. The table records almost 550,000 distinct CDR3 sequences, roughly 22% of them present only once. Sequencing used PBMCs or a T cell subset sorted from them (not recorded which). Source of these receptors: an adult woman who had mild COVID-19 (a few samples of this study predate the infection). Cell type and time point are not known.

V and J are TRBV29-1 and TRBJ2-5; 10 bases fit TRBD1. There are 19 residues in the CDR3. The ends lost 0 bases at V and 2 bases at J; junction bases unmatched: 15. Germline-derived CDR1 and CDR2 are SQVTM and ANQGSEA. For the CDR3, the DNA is TGCAGCGTTGAAGATTGGGGCGCCGGGACAGGGGTGAAACAAGAGACCCAGTACTTC. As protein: CSVEDWGAGTGVKQETQYF.

CDR3 sequence (DNA): TGTGCCAGCAGCCCCATTCTAGGCTTGAACACCGGGGAGCTGTTTTTT. It translates to CASSPILGLNTGELFF. This sequence joins TRBV4-2 and TRBJ2-2; D gene unclear. Per the germline V gene, CDR1 is LGHNA and CDR2 is YNFKEQ. The CDR3 consists of 16 residues. V lost 4 bases to trimming and J lost 1 base, with 13 bases between them.

CDR3 amino acids: CASSFSGRALYNEQFF. In DNA form, the CDR3 reads TGTGCCAGCAGCTTCAGCGGGAGGGCCCTCTACAATGAGCAGTTCTTC. The J gene is TRBJ2-1, the V gene TRBV7-2; 10 nucleotides align to TRBD2. In germline, CDR1 is SGHTA, CDR2 FQGNSA. This CDR3 has 16 amino acids. After removal of 3 bases from V and 3 bases from J, the junction contained 5 bases not matched to a gene.

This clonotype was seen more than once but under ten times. The CDR3 bases are TGTGCCAGCAGCCAAGGGAGGAGCTATGGCTACACCTTC. It translates to CASSQGRSYGYTF. The chain has TRBV3-1 and TRBJ1-2, with D unresolved. The V gene's germline CDR1 is LGHDT and CDR2 YNNKEL (reference sequence). This CDR3 has 13 amino acids. Between the trimmed V and J ends, which lost 1 base and 4 bases, there was a span of 7 bases.

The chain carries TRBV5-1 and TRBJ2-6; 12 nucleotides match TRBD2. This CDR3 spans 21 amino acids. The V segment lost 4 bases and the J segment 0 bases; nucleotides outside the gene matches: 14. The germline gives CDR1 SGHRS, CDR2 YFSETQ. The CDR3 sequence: CASSRSGTSGLLSSGANVLTF. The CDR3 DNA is TGCGCCAGCAGCCGATCCGGGACTAGCGGGTTACTGAGCTCTGGGGCCAACGTCCTGACTTTC.

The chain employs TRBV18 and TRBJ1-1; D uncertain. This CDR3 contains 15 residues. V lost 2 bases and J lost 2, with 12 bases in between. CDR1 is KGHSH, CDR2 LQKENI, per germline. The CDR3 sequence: CASSPGRGENTEAFF. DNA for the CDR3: TGTGCCAGCTCACCAGGCCGAGGTGAAAACACTGAAGCTTTCTTT.

The chain's CDR3 is CATRDIGAGEDTQYF. CDR3 bases: TGTGCCACCAGGGATATAGGAGCGGGAGAAGATACGCAGTATTTT. The rearrangement uses TRBV15 and TRBJ2-3; 8 bases map to TRBD2. The CDR3 contains 15 residues. In germline, CDR1 is LNHNV, CDR2 YYDKDF (reference sequence). The V segment lost 6 bases and the J segment 5 bases; nucleotides outside the gene matches: 10.